This TCR beta chain was observed in a study of T cell repertoires in aging, cancer and after chemotherapy. Study-level background: Donor ages fell into six groups from 30 or younger up to 70 or older. General study results and limits: Median generation probability rose over the chemotherapy interval in each cancer cohort, suggesting rebound thymic output.

The germline V gene has CDR1 MNHEY and CDR2 SVGAGI. V gave up 2 bases and J gave up 8 bases, with 15 bases separating them. The CDR3 is made up of 15 amino acids. Amplification of TCR beta used genomic DNA extracted from peripheral blood. This clonotype is deemed medium-sized. Its antigen remains unknown. A mixed TRB-A/B primer pool amplified rearranged TRB by multiplex touch-down PCR. Via MiXCR, TCRdb re-called the multiplex PCR reads, giving one row per CDR3 protein. The sample carries about 11,000 distinct CDR3 sequences, less than 35% recorded once. The chain is built from TRBV6-5 and TRBJ1-4; D is possibly TRBD1 (5 bases). This TCR came from a human donor in good health. The donor label of this sample is uncertain. What was sequenced was blood. The CDR3 loop reads CASSYGAGPREKLFF. CDR3 nucleotides: TGTGCCAGCAGTTACGGGGCAGGGCCTCGAGAAAAACTGTTTTTT.